The rows below give T cell receptor beta chains drawn from one sample of a study of a mutant IDH1 vaccine in newly diagnosed glioma. Their antigens remain unidentified. Sequenced by immunoSEQ multiplex PCR; TCRdb stores in-frame clones only, minus some. The sample holds about 72,000 clones, about four fifths seen once. This material consisted of PBMCs, taken from a glioma patient whose treatment included an IDH1 peptide vaccine. All receptors come from a young man with glioma. The CDR3 runs from the conserved cysteine through the conserved F or W. Fields, in order: V gene, CDR3 protein.

>TRBV30
CSGLSTDTQYF
>TRBV7-9
CASSLAATVFYGYTF
>TRBV30
CAWSPLWAGEAFF
>TRBV19
CASSYPGQGGLVDTQYF
>TRBV7-9
CASSLGGSSQQYF
>TRBV19
CWPSGGSYEQYF
>TRBV5-6
CASSLRYRGLDEQYF
>TRBV30
CAWSMYANEKLFF
>TRBV7-9
CASRSAGVETQYF
>TRBV4-1
CASSLRVSGNTIYF
>TRBV6-5
CASSYWGQMNTEAFF
>TRBV11-2
CASSLGGLGHYEQYF
>TRBV5-6
CASSADSGRLYGYTF
>TRBV5-1
CASSFGTGPRVEKLFF
>TRBV4-2
CASSQEGTGSNNEQFF
>TRBV5-6
CASSLAGPTSGRTEQYF
>TRBV5-4
CASSRPGVSTEAFF
>TRBV28
CASSSWTGGVKLFF
>TRBV6-5
CASSAGAGYTF
>TRBV7-6
CASSLAGTANTEAFF
>TRBV25-1
CASSEGTGSREDEKLFF
>TRBV4-3
CASSQQTGRGSEAFF
>TRBV7-8
CASSFNSGGDNEQFF
>TRBV6-5
CASSYPGNSYEQYF
>TRBV6-4
CARSGRPKNTEAFF